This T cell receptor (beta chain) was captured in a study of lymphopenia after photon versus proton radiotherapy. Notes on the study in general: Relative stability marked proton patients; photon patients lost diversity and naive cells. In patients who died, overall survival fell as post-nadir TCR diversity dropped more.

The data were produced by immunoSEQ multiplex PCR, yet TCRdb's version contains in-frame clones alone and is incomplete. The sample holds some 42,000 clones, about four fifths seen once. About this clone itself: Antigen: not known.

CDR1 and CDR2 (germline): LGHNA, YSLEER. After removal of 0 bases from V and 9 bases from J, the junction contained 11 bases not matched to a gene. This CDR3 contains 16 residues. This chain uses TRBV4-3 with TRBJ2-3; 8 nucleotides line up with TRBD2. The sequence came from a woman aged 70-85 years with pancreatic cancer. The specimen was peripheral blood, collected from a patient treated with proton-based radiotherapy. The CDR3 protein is CASSQDIESGGRTQYF. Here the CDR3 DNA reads TGCGCCAGCAGCCAAGATATCGAGTCGGGAGGGCGGACGCAGTATTTT.